Shown below are 19 T cell receptor beta chains from a single sample sequenced in a study of beta chain features in type 1 diabetes. Isolated RNA was reverse transcribed in full, so expressed TCRB transcripts were sequenced. Profiling relied on immunoSEQ multiplex PCR, and the TCRdb table lists in-frame clones only, not all of them. The sample lists hundreds of thousands of clones; roughly 11% were seen once. Sequenced sample: naive CD4+ T cells from blood. The source is a woman in her twenties or thirties in good health.

Only a few counts were recorded for this clone. The J gene is TRBJ2-1, the V gene TRBV5-6; 13 bases fit TRBD2. V dropped 0 bases and J dropped 7; count of bases not matched to a gene: 7. There are 17 residues in the CDR3. Per the germline V gene, CDR1 is SGHDT and CDR2 is YYEEEE. The CDR3 spells CASSLVLGTSGINEQFF. In DNA form, the CDR3 reads TGTGCCAGCAGCTTGGTTTTGGGGACTAGCGGGATTAATGAGCAGTTCTTC.

This clone was picked up a small number of times. The rearrangement joins TRBV28 to TRBJ2-1; 11 positions match TRBD1. The germline gives CDR1 MDHEN, CDR2 SYDVKM. V trimming: 4 bases; J trimming: 1 base; junction bases outside the gene matches: 3. The CDR3 length is 16 residues. CDR3 protein: CASSSGQGASYNEQFF. The CDR3 nucleotides read TGTGCCAGCAGTTCCGGACAGGGGGCATCCTACAATGAGCAGTTCTTC. Drawing the rest from reference TRBV28 and TRBJ2-1, the complete variable domain is DVKVTQSSRYLVKRTGEKVFLECVQDMDHENMFWYRQDPGLGLRLIYFSYDVKMKEKGDIPEGYSVSREKKERFSLILESASTNQTSMYLCASSSGQGASYNEQFFGPGTRLTVL.

This chain connects TRBV28 to TRBJ1-4; 10 bases map to TRBD1. The J segment lost 8 bases and the V segment lost 5 bases, leaving 5 bases of the junction unmatched. CDR1 MDHEN and CDR2 SYDVKM come from the germline V gene. The CDR3 has 14 amino acids. The CDR3 DNA is TGTGCCAGCAGTCCGGGACAGGGGAGGGAAAAACTGTTTTTT. Protein product: CASSPGQGREKLFF. Full variable domain (outside the CDR3, taken from reference TRBV28 and TRBJ1-4): DVKVTQSSRYLVKRTGEKVFLECVQDMDHENMFWYRQDPGLGLRLIYFSYDVKMKEKGDIPEGYSVSREKKERFSLILESASTNQTSMYLCASSPGQGREKLFFGSGTQLSVL.

J is TRBJ2-1 and V is TRBV7-8; D perhaps matches TRBD1 (6 bases). V was shortened by 4 bases and J by 9 bases, with 10 bases between the two germline ends. The CDR3 extends over 12 amino acids. Germline values: CDR1 SGHVS, CDR2 FQNEAQ. The CDR3 sequence is CASSYRVGEQFF. DNA for the CDR3: TGTGCCAGCAGCTACAGGGTAGGTGAGCAGTTCTTC.

The chain joins TRBV30 to TRBJ2-7; D gene ambiguous. The CDR3 has 11 amino acids. In germline, CDR1 is GTSNPN, CDR2 SVGIG (reference sequence). Trimming left V 0 bases short and J 7 bases short, with 7 bases between. The CDR3 spells CAWSVVGEQYF. CDR3 DNA sequence: TGTGCCTGGAGTGTAGTCGGGGAGCAGTACTTC.

This clone has just a few counts. The chain combines TRBV2 with TRBJ2-1; D is perhaps TRBD2 (5 bases). The germline V gene encodes CDR1 SNHLY and CDR2 FYNNEI. The CDR3 spans 14 residues. Trimming shortened V by 2 bases and J by 6 bases, and 11 bases separated the two germline ends. The CDR3 protein is CASSEQLESNEQFF. The CDR3 coding sequence is TGTGCCAGCAGTGAACAACTAGAGAGCAATGAGCAGTTCTTC.

The chain's CDR3 is CSGTGEFGDTEAFF. DNA of the CDR3: TGCAGCGGGACAGGGGAATTTGGGGACACTGAAGCTTTCTTT. The chain has TRBV29-1 and TRBJ1-1; 9 bases agree with TRBD1. J lost 3 bases, V lost 7 bases, and 9 bases had no gene match. Germline CDR1 is SQVTM and CDR2 is ANQGSEA. This CDR3 is built from 14 residues. Together with reference TRBV29-1 and TRBJ1-1, the CDR3 gives the full variable domain: SAVISQKPSRDICQRGTSLTIQCQVDSQVTMMFWYRQQPGQSLTLIATANQGSEATYESGFVIDKFPISRPNLTFSTLTVSNMSPEDSSIYLCSGTGEFGDTEAFFGQGTRLTVV.

This clone was detected only a few times. CDR3 coding DNA: TGCAGCGTTTCGTTACTAGCGGGTGGAGATGAGCAGTTCTTC. Protein product: CSVSLLAGGDEQFF. The chain is built from TRBV29-1 and TRBJ2-1, with 9 bases that match TRBD2. CDR1 SQVTM and CDR2 ANQGSEA come from the germline V gene. The CDR3 is 14 residues long. Trimming removed 5 bases from V and 8 bases from J; junction bases left unmatched: 10.

This clone was observed a handful of times. The rearrangement uses TRBV4-3 and TRBJ2-5; 12 bases agree with TRBD2. There are 18 residues in the CDR3. With V trimmed by 0 bases and J by 2 bases, 7 bases remained unmatched. Per the germline V gene, CDR1 is LGHNA and CDR2 is YSLEER. The CDR3 coding sequence is TGCGCCAGCAGCCAAGACCTAGCGGGAGGGCCCTTTCAAGAGACCCAGTACTTC. Amino acids: CASSQDLAGGPFQETQYF.

This clone has more than one count but fewer than ten. This rearrangement joins TRBV5-1 to TRBJ1-4; TRBD1 agrees at 7 bases. V lost 0 bases and J lost 3; bases outside the gene matches: 5. The CDR3 has 16 amino acids. The germline CDR1 and CDR2 sequences are SGHRS and YFSETQ. The CDR3 DNA follows: TGCGCCAGCAGCTTGGCCGAGGGGGCCTCTAATGAAAAACTGTTTTTT. This codes for CASSLAEGASNEKLFF.

The sample holds a few counts of this clone. This chain joins TRBV14 and TRBJ2-7; 9 nucleotides align to TRBD1. V shed 1 base and J 1 base; nucleotides not matched to a gene: 5. The CDR3 is made up of 16 amino acids. Per the germline V gene, CDR1 is SGHDN and CDR2 is FVKESK. The CDR3 DNA follows: TGTGCCAGCAGCCAAGTTCTGGGACAGGGTTCCTACGAGCAGTACTTC. It yields the protein CASSQVLGQGSYEQYF.

The J gene is TRBJ2-1, the V gene TRBV27; 11 positions match TRBD2. The CDR3 runs to 19 residues. The V gene end was trimmed by 3 bases and the J gene end by 4 bases; junction bases not matched to a gene: 14. In germline, CDR1 is MNHEY, CDR2 SMNVEV (reference sequence). CDR3 nucleotide sequence: TGTGCCAGCAGTTTCGACAGGGGTAGTAGCGGGAGGGCTTACAATGAGCAGTTCTTC. It translates to CASSFDRGSSGRAYNEQFF.

The genes are TRBV18 and TRBJ2-1; the match to TRBD2 covers 12 bases. Germline CDR1 and CDR2: KGHSH and LQKENI. The length of the CDR3 is 15 residues. V shed 3 bases and J 5 bases; nucleotides not matched to a gene: 2. The CDR3 nucleotides read TGTGCCAGCTCACCGAGACTAGCGGGGGACAATGAGCAGTTCTTC. Protein: CASSPRLAGDNEQFF.

This clone has more than one count but fewer than ten. V gene TRBV9 combines with J gene TRBJ2-3; D perhaps matches TRBD2 (6 bases). This CDR3 contains 13 residues. V shed 5 bases and J shed 5 bases, with 12 bases lying between them. CDR1 SGDLS and CDR2 YYNGEE come from the germline V gene. In nucleotides, the CDR3 is TGTGCCAGCAGTCGAATTAGCGGAGATACGCAGTATTTT. It codes for CASSRISGDTQYF.

The V gene is TRBV13, the J gene TRBJ1-2; D not resolved. Germline V gives CDR1 PRHDT, CDR2 FYEKMQ (reference sequence). The V and J ends lost 5 bases and 5 bases respectively, with 9 bases between them. CDR3 length equals 12 residues. DNA of the CDR3: TGTGCCAGCAGCGTTACCAGTTATGGCTACACCTTC. It specifies CASSVTSYGYTF. Using reference TRBV13 and TRBJ1-2 for the parts outside the CDR3, the full variable domain is AAGVIQSPRHLIKEKRETATLKCYPIPRHDTVYWYQQGPGQDPQFLISFYEKMQSDKGSIPDRFSAQQFSDYHSELNMSSLELGDSALYFCASSVTSYGYTFGSGTRLTVV.

In its sample, this clone was seen once. This rearrangement joins TRBV19 to TRBJ2-7; a weak D match, TRBD1 (5 bases). The V end was cut by 3 bases, the J end by 2 bases, with 17 bases between. Germline lookup yields CDR1 LNHDA and CDR2 SQIVND (reference sequence). This CDR3 spans 16 amino acids. As DNA, the CDR3 is TGTGCCAGTAGTATGACAGAAGGATTGGGAACCTACGAGCAGTACTTC. The encoded protein is CASSMTEGLGTYEQYF.

The genes are TRBV15 and TRBJ2-5; 7 bases are shared with TRBD1. Germline CDR1 is LNHNV and CDR2 is YYDKDF (reference sequence). Unmatched junction bases numbered 2, after V lost 0 bases and J lost 4 bases. CDR3 size: 14 residues. The CDR3 sequence: CATSREGGRETQYF. CDR3 DNA sequence: TGTGCCACCAGCAGAGAAGGGGGCAGAGAGACCCAGTACTTC.

A few counts support this clone. This chain links TRBV6-5 with TRBJ2-7; D is undetermined. This CDR3 comprises 13 residues. V lost 7 bases and J lost 2, with 12 bases in between. The germline CDR1 and CDR2 sequences are MNHEY and SVGAGI. CDR3 protein: CASTGRSAYEQYF. CDR3 bases: TGTGCCAGCACAGGCCGGTCAGCCTACGAGCAGTACTTC.

This clone was recorded a few times. The chain joins TRBV30 to TRBJ2-7; 9 bases are a match to TRBD2. The trim removed 4 bases at V and 2 bases at J, leaving 12 bases unmatched. This CDR3 comprises 16 residues. Germline V gives CDR1 GTSNPN, CDR2 SVGIG (reference sequence). CDR3 protein: CAWKFASGVGPYEQYF. CDR3 DNA sequence: TGTGCCTGGAAGTTTGCTAGCGGGGTGGGCCCCTACGAGCAGTACTTC.